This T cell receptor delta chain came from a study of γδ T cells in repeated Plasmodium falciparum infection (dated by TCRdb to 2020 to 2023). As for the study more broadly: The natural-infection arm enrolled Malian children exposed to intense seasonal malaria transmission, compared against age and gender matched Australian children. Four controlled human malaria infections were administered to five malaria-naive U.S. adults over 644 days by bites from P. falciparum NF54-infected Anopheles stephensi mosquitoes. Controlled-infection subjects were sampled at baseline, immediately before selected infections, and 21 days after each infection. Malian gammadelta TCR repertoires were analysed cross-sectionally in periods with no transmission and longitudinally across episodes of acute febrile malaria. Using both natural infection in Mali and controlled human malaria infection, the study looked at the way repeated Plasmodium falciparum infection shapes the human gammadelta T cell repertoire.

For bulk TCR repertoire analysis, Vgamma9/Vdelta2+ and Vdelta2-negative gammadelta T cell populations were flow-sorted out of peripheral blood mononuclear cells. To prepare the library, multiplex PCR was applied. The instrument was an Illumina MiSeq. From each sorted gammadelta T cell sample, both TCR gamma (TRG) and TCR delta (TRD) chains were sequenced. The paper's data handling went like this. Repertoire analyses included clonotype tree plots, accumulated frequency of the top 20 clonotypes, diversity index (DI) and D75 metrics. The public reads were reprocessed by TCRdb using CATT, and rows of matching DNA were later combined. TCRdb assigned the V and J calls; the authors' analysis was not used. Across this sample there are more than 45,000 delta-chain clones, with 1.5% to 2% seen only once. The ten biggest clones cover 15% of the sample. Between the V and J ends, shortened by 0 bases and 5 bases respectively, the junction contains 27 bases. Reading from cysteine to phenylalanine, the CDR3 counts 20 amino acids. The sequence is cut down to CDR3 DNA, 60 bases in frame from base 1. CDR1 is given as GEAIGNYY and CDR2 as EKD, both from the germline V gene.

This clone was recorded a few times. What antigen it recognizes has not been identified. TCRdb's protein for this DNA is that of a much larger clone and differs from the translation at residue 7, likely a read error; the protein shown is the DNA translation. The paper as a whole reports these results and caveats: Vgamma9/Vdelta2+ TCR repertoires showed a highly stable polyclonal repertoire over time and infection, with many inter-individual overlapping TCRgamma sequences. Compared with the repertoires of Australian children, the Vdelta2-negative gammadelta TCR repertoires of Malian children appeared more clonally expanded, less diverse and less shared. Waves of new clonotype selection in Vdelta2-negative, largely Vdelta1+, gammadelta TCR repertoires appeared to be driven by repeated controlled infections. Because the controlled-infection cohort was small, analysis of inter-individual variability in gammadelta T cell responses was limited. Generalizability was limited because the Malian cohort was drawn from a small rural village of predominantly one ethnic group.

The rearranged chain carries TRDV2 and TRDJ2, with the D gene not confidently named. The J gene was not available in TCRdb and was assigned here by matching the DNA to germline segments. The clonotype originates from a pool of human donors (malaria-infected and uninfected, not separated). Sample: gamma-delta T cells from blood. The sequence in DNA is TGTGCCTGTGACACCGTGCTCCAGGGTGAAGGCGGTACGACAACAGCACAACTCTTCTTT. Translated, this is CACDTVLQGEGGTTTAQLFF.